Listed below are T cell receptor beta chains from one sample, sequenced in a study of blood T cells in healthy people across ages. TCRdb passed the 5' RACE reads through MiXCR, listing each CDR3 protein once. The repertoire consists of roughly 1,100,000 distinct CDR3 sequences, with approximately 25% occurring once and the leading ten covering about 0.8%. These data also formed part of another study, on T cells of mothers and their children.

Sequencing input: blood. The receptors originated from a girl aged 2 to 10 in good health. Both conserved end residues are part of each CDR3. A D gene is named only where the DNA matches it firmly. Clone size appears in some rows only: once, few, many, or a class for an expanded clone.

-	14	TRBV20-1	TRBJ2-7	-	TGCAGTGCGAGAAGGACGCTGACCTCCTACGAGCAGTACTTC	CSARRTLTSYEQYF
TRBD1	16	TRBV4-3	TRBJ2-6	few	TGCGCCAGCAGCGATAGAACAGGGGATGGGGCCAACGTCCTGACTTTC	CASSDRTGDGANVLTF
TRBD1	14	TRBV7-9	TRBJ1-2	few	TGTGCCAGCAGCCCGGGACAGATTTCCTATGGCTACACCTTC	CASSPGQISYGYTF
-	14	TRBV5-1	TRBJ2-5	many	TGCGCCAGCAGCTTGGGCCGGAATGAGGAGACCCAGTACTTC	CASSLGRNEETQYF
-	13	TRBV29-1	TRBJ2-5	few	TGCAGCGTTGCGATGGACAGTGTGGAGACCCAGTACTTC	CSVAMDSVETQYF
-	13	TRBV12-3/TRBV12-4	TRBJ1-2	-	TGTGCCAGCAGTTTCGGCACCAGCTATGGCTACACCTTC	CASSFGTSYGYTF
TRBD2	17	TRBV24-1	TRBJ2-1	-	TGTGCCACCAGTGATCCTAGCGGGGCAAGCTCCTACAATGAGCAGTTCTTC	CATSDPSGASSYNEQFF
TRBD1	15	TRBV4-1	TRBJ2-3	-	TGCGCCAGCAGCCAATTGACAGGGACCACAGATACGCAGTATTTT	CASSQLTGTTDTQYF
-	16	TRBV27	TRBJ1-4	few	TGTGCCAGCAGTTACGACCGCCTTGGGGCTAATGAAAAACTGTTTTTT	CASSYDRLGANEKLFF
-	14	TRBV20-1	TRBJ1-1	few	TGCAGTGCGCAAGCAGGGGACATGAACACTGAAGCTTTCTTT	CSAQAGDMNTEAFF
TRBD2	15	TRBV20-1	TRBJ2-7	many	TGCAGTGCTAGTTGGCTAGCGGGAGGGCCTGACGAGCAGTACTTC	CSASWLAGGPDEQYF
TRBD2	19	TRBV5-1	TRBJ2-1	few	TGCGCCAGCAGCTTGGGCCCAGCGGGAGGGCCGGGGAACTACAATGAGCAGTTCTTC	CASSLGPAGGPGNYNEQFF
-	17	TRBV15	TRBJ2-1	few	TGTGCCACCAGCAGTTCCTACTGGGTGGAGAAGGACAATGAGCAGTTCTTC	CATSSSYWVEKDNEQFF
-	15	TRBV6-6	TRBJ2-1	few	TGTGCCAGCATGGTACCGAGGAGCTCCTACAATGAGCAGTTCTTC	CASMVPRSSYNEQFF
-	12	TRBV2	TRBJ2-7	-	TGTGCCATCTCGACACTGACCTACGAGCAGTACTTC	CAISTLTYEQYF
-	12	TRBV6-1	TRBJ2-7	-	TGTGCCAGCAGTCTTATTCAATACGAGCAGTACTTC	CASSLIQYEQYF
-	13	TRBV4-1	TRBJ2-7	-	TGCGCCAGCAGCCAGGCGAAAAACTACGAGCAGTACTTC	CASSQAKNYEQYF
TRBD2	14	TRBV7-2	TRBJ2-7	-	TGTGCCAGCAGCCCCGGGACTAGGTCCTACGAGCAGTACTTC	CASSPGTRSYEQYF
-	15	TRBV15	TRBJ1-5	-	TGTGCCACCAGCAAGCGGGACTTGGGAAATCAGCCCCAGCATTTT	CATSKRDLGNQPQHF
-	16	TRBV5-1	TRBJ2-1	few	TGCGCCAGCAGCTTCTTAGGGATGGGCTCCTACAATGAGCAGTTCTTC	CASSFLGMGSYNEQFF
TRBD2	16	TRBV9	TRBJ2-5	-	TGTGCCAGCAGCGTAGAGGCTAGCGGGGGTCAAGAGACCCAGTACTTC	CASSVEASGGQETQYF
TRBD1	16	TRBV5-1	TRBJ2-5	-	TGCGCCAGCAGTTCTCCGGGACAGGGTATTTCGGAGACCCAGTACTTC	CASSSPGQGISETQYF
-	13	TRBV28	TRBJ2-5	many	TGTGCCAGCAGACAAACGGATCAAGAGACCCAGTACTTC	CASRQTDQETQYF
TRBD2	14	TRBV28	TRBJ2-1	few	TGTGCCAGCAGTGGACTAGCGGAGAGCAATGAGCAGTTCTTC	CASSGLAESNEQFF
TRBD2	14	TRBV5-1	TRBJ2-7	-	TGCGCCAGCAGCTGGGGACTAGCCGGAGACGAGCAGTACTTC	CASSWGLAGDEQYF
TRBD1	15	TRBV29-1	TRBJ2-5	few	TGCAGCGTTGAAGTCCCCGGACAGGGGGACGAGACCCAGTACTTC	CSVEVPGQGDETQYF
-	15	TRBV12-3/TRBV12-4	TRBJ2-1	-	TGTGCCAGCAGTTTAGGCTCGATCCTTTACAATGAGCAGTTCTTC	CASSLGSILYNEQFF
TRBD1	13	TRBV7-9	TRBJ1-4	-	TGTGCCAGCAGCCCCTCGGACAGGGAAAAACTGTTTTTT	CASSPSDREKLFF
TRBD2	16	TRBV6-6	TRBJ2-5	few	TGTGCCAGCAGTTACGTCGGGCTAGCGGGGCAAGAGACCCAGTACTTC	CASSYVGLAGQETQYF
-	12	TRBV3-1	TRBJ2-1	-	TGTGCCAGCAGCAAACTAGGGAATGAGCAGTTCTTC	CASSKLGNEQFF
-	15	TRBV4-1	TRBJ1-1	few	TGCGCCAGCACGCCGAGAGGGTTTCTGCTATTTGAAGCTTTCTTT	CASTPRGFLLFEAFF
-	16	TRBV28	TRBJ1-5	once	TGTGCCAGCAGTACCTTTCGGGTGCGGAACAATCAGCCCCAGCATTTT	CASSTFRVRNNQPQHF
-	15	TRBV4-1	TRBJ2-1	-	TGCGCCAGCAGTCTTTTTGCCGGTGGTTGGAATGAGCAGTTCTTC	CASSLFAGGWNEQFF
-	13	TRBV7-9	TRBJ1-5	few	TGTGCCAGCAGCTCCGGCCGGGGTCAGCCCCAGCATTTT	CASSSGRGQPQHF
-	19	TRBV7-9	TRBJ1-1	few	TGTGCCAGCAGCTCAACCCTATGGGGGGACGGTTACCAGAACACTGAAGCTTTCTTT	CASSSTLWGDGYQNTEAFF
TRBD2	18	TRBV9	TRBJ2-1	few	TGTGCCAGCAGCGTAGGTCTGACCGCGGGGGGAGAGCTTAATGAGCAGTTCTTC	CASSVGLTAGGELNEQFF
-	13	TRBV7-2	TRBJ2-7	few	TGTGCCAGCAGCTTAGACCCCGACTACGAGCAGTACTTC	CASSLDPDYEQYF
TRBD2	16	TRBV7-2	TRBJ2-1	few	TGTGCCAGCAGCTTAGGCCTAGCGGGGGGGCCTGGTGAGCAGTTCTTC	CASSLGLAGGPGEQFF
TRBD1	15	TRBV7-3	TRBJ1-1	-	TGTGCCAGCAGCTTACGTCAGGGACAGGGGGGGGAAGCTTTCTTT	CASSLRQGQGGEAFF
-	13	TRBV4-1	TRBJ2-7	few	TGCGCCAGCAGCCATGACAGGTCCTACGAGCAGTACTTC	CASSHDRSYEQYF
-	13	TRBV7-2	TRBJ2-7	few	TGTGCCAGCAGCTTAGAGGGGGAGGGGACTAACCACTTC	CASSLEGEGTNHF
TRBD2	14	TRBV20-1	TRBJ2-5	few	TGCAGTGCTAGATATCCTAGCGGCCAAGAGACCCAGTACTTC	CSARYPSGQETQYF
-	17	TRBV6-2/TRBV6-3	TRBJ2-5	-	TGTGCCAGCAGTTACTCGCGATTAGCGGTGATTCAAGAGACCCAGTACTTC	CASSYSRLAVIQETQYF
TRBD2	14	TRBV6-2/TRBV6-3	TRBJ2-5	-	TGTGCCAGCAGTTCTCAGCGGGATCTGGAGACCCAGTACTTC	CASSSQRDLETQYF
-	13	TRBV12-3/TRBV12-4	TRBJ1-1	many	TGTGCCAGCTCATCACAGGGGAACACTGAAGCTTTCTTT	CASSSQGNTEAFF
-	13	TRBV12-3/TRBV12-4	TRBJ2-5	few	TGTGCCAACAGCCTCAGGGTTGGGGAGACCCAGTACTTC	CANSLRVGETQYF
-	16	TRBV6-2/TRBV6-3	TRBJ1-1	few	TGTGCCAGCAGTTACTCAAGCTCTCTGTCGAACACTGAAGCTTTCTTT	CASSYSSSLSNTEAFF
TRBD1	14	TRBV5-6	TRBJ1-1	-	TGTGCCAGCAGCGGACAGGGATCTAGTGGTGAAGCTTTCTTT	CASSGQGSSGEAFF
-	14	TRBV5-1	TRBJ1-2	-	TGCGCCAGCAGCTTGGCCTTACAGTTCTATGGCTACACCTTC	CASSLALQFYGYTF
-	13	TRBV27	TRBJ1-2	-	TGTGCCAGCTCATCGGGACCTTGGTATGGCTACACCTTC	CASSSGPWYGYTF
TRBD2	15	TRBV7-3	TRBJ2-7	-	TGTGCCAGCAGCCCTCTAGCGGGAGGGTCCAGCGAGCAGTACTTC	CASSPLAGGSSEQYF